In its sample, the clone carrying this T cell receptor beta chain was seen many times. Its antigen remains unidentified. This entry belongs to a study of regulatory T cells in long-lasting Graves disease. Construction of the TCR beta libraries employed iRepertoire HTBI primers in conjunction with Arm-PCR of CDR3 regions. MiXCR, applied by TCRdb to the multiplex PCR reads, yields one record per CDR3 protein. The data contain 580,000 or so distinct CDR3 sequences, around 15% of them singletons. This CDR3 region has 14 residues. Trimming took off 8 bases at V and 0 bases at J, with 14 bases between the two ends. The germline V gene has CDR1 SNHLY and CDR2 FYNNEI. The study's findings and limits: Persistent disease samples used TRBV28, TRBJ1-2 and TRBJ2-5 preferentially.

This sample's time point: newly diagnosed GD, antithyroid drugs for less than 3 months. PBMC-extracted RNA yielded the TCR library. This sample also appeared in a second study, on T cells in Graves' hyperthyroidism and ophthalmopathy. That paper adds: Across 18 months, stable Graves' hyperthyroidism was marked by no progression to ophthalmopathy. TCR CDR3 underwent first-round RT-PCR with the HTBI primer set. Blood shared most expanded thyroid clonotypes above 0.001.

V gene TRBV2 combines with J gene TRBJ2-7; weak D call: TRBD1 (6 bases). This TCR derives from a man aged 18 to 30 with Graves disease. The sequencing used peripheral blood mononuclear cells (PBMCs), collected at new diagnosis, from a patient treated with antithyroid drugs. The DNA of the CDR3 is TGTGCCAGCGATCAGGGGCCCTTCTCCTACGAGCAGTACTTC. Translated: CASDQGPFSYEQYF.